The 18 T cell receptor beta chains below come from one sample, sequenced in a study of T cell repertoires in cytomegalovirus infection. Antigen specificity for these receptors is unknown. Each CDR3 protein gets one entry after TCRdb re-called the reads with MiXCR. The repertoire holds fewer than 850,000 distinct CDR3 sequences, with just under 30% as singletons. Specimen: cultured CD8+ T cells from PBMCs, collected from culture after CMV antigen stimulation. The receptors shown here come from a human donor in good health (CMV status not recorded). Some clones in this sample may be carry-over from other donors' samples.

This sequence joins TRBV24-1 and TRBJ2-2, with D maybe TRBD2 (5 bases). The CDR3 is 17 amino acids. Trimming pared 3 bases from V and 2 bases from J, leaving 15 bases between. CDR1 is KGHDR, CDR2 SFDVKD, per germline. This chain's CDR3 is CATSDTTRSPNTGELFF. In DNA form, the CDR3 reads TGTGCCACCAGTGATACAACTAGGTCTCCAAACACCGGGGAGCTGTTTTTT.

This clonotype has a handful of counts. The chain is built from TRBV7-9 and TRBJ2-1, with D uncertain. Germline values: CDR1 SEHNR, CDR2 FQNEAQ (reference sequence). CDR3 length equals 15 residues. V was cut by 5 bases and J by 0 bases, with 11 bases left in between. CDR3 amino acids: CASSHSFLSYNEQFF. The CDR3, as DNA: TGTGCCAGCAGCCACTCGTTCCTCTCCTACAATGAGCAGTTCTTC.

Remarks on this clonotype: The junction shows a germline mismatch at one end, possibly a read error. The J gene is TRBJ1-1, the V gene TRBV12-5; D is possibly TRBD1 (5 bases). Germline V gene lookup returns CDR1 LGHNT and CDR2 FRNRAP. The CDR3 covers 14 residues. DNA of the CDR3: TGTGCTAGTGGTTTGGACGATGGGGGACTTGAAACTTTCTTT. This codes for CASGLDDGGLETFF.

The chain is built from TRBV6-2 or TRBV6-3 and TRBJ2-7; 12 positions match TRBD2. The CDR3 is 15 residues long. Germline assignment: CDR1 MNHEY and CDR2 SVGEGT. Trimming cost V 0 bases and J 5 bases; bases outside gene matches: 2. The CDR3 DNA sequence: TGTGCCAGCAGTTACTCGAGACTAGCGGGGGACGAGCAGTACGTC. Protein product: CASSYSRLAGDEQYV.

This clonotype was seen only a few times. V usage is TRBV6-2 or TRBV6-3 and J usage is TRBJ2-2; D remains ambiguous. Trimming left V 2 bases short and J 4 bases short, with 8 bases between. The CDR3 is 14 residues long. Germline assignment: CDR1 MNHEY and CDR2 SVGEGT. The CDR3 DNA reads TGTGCCAGCAGTTACAAAAGGACCACCGGGGAGCTGTTTTTT. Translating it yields CASSYKRTTGELFF.

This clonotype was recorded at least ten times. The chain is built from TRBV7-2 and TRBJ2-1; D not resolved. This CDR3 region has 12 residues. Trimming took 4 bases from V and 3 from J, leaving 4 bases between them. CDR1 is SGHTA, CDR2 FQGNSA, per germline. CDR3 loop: CASSWIYNEQFF. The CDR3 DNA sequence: TGTGCCAGCAGCTGGATCTACAATGAGCAGTTCTTC.

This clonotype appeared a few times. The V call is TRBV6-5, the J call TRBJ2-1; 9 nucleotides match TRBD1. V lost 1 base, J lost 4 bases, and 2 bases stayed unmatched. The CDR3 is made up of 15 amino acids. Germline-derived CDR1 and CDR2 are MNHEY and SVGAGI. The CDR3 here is CASSYLGQGYNEQFF. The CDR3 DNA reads TGTGCCAGCAGTTACTTGGGACAGGGTTACAATGAGCAGTTCTTC.

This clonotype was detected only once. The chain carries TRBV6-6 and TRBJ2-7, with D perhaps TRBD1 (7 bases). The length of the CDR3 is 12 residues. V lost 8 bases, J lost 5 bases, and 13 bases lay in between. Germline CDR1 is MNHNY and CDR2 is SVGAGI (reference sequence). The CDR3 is CASAQGGDEQYF. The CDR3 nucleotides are TGTGCCAGCGCGCAGGGGGGAGACGAGCAGTACTTC.

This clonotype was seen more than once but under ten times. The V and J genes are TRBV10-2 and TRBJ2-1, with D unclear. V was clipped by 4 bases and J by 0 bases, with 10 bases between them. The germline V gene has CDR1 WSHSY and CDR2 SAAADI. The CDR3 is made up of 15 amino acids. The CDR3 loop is CASSVGLSSYNEQFF. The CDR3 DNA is TGCGCCAGCAGTGTAGGGCTGAGCTCCTACAATGAGCAGTTCTTC.

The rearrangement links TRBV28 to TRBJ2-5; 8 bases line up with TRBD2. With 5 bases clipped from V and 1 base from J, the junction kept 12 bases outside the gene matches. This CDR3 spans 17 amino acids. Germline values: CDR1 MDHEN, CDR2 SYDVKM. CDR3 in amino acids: CASSPHGAGALQETQYF. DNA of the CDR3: TGTGCCAGCAGTCCCCATGGAGCGGGGGCCCTCCAAGAGACCCAGTACTTC.

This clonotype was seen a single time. CDR3: CASSLWPGGGNQPQHF. In nucleotides, the CDR3 is TGTGCCAGCAGCCTTTGGCCAGGGGGTGGTAACCAGCCCCAGCATTTT. V gene TRBV11-2 combines with J gene TRBJ1-5, with 7 bases aligning to TRBD1. Germline V gives CDR1 SGHAT, CDR2 FQNNGV. The trim removed 5 bases at V and 7 bases at J, leaving 14 bases unmatched. This CDR3 comprises 16 residues.

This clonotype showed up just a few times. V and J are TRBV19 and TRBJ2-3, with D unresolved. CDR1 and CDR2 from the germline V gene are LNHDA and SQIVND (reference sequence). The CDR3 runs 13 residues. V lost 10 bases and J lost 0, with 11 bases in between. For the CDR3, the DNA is TGTGCCACCTCGCCAGCCAGCACAGATACGCAGTATTTT. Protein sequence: CATSPASTDTQYF. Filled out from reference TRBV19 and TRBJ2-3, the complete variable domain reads DGGITQSPKYLFRKEGQNVTLSCEQNLNHDAMYWYRQDPGQGLRLIYYSQIVNDFQKGDIAEGYSVSREKKESFPLTVTSAQKNPTAFYLCATSPASTDTQYFGPGTRLTVL.

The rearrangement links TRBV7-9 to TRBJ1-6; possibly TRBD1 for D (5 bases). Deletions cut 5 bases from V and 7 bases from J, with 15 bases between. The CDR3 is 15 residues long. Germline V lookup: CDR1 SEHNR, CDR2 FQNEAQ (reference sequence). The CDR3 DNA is TGTGCCAGCAGCCCCTCCGAGGGGTACAATTCACCCCTCCACTTT. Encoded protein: CASSPSEGYNSPLHF.

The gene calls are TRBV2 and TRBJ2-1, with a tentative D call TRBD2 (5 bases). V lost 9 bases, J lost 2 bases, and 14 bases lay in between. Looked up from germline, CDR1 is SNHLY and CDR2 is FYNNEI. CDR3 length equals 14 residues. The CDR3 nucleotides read TGTGCCAGGGGCCCGGGGAGCACCTACAATGAGCAGTTCTTC. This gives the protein CARGPGSTYNEQFF. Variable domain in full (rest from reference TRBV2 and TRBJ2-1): EPEVTQTPSHQVTQMGQEVILRCVPISNHLYFYWYRQILGQKVEFLVSFYNNEISEKSEIFDDQFSVERPDGSNFTLKIRSTKLEDSAMYFCARGPGSTYNEQFFGPGTRLTVL.

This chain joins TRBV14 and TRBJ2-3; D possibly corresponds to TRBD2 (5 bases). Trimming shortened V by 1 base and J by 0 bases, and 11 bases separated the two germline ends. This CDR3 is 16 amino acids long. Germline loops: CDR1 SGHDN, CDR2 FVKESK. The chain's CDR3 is CASSQVGEASTDTQYF. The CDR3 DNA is TGTGCCAGCAGCCAAGTGGGAGAGGCTAGCACAGATACGCAGTATTTT. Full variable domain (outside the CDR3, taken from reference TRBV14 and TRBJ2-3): EAGVTQFPSHSVIEKGQTVTLRCDPISGHDNLYWYRRVMGKEIKFLLHFVKESKQDESGMPNNRFLAERTGGTYSTLKVQPAELEDSGVYFCASSQVGEASTDTQYFGPGTRLTVL.

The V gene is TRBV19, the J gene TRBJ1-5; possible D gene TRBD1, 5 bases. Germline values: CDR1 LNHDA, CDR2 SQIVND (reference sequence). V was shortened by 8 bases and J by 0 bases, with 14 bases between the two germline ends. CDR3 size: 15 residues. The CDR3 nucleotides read TGTGCCAGTGGCCCGTGGGACTTTAGCAATCAGCCCCAGCATTTT. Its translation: CASGPWDFSNQPQHF.

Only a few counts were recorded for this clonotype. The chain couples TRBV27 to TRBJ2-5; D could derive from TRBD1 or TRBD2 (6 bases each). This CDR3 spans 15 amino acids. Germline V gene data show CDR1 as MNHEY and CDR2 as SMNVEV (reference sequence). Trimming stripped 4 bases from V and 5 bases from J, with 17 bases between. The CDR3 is CASSWGARQGETQYF. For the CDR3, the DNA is TGTGCCAGCAGTTGGGGGGCCAGACAAGGGGAGACCCAGTACTTC.

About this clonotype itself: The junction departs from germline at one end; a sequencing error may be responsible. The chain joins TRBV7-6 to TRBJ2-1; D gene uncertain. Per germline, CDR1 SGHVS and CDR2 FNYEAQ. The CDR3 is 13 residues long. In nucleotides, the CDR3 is TGTGCCAGCAGCTTAGCAGGTTACCATGAGCAGTTCTTT. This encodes CASSLAGYHEQFF.